This T cell receptor beta chain came from a study of blood T cell repertoires in COVID-19. Study overall: COVID-19 samples, acute and convalescent, were from the United States, Italy and Spain. T cells, B-cell-depleted T cells, or PBMCs supplied cDNA or gDNA.

The authors' processing: The authors estimated nucleated cell counts from reference gene primer amplification. Sequenced by immunoSEQ multiplex PCR; TCRdb stores in-frame clones only, minus some. D and trimming were read from the DNA, whereas the V and J calls and clone size are those reported in that table. The sample shows roughly 55,000 clones, around 80% of them seen only once. CDR1 is MNHEY, CDR2 SVGAGI, per germline. V lost 6 bases, J lost 2 bases, and 13 bases lay in between. The CDR3 has 14 amino acids. The chain uses TRBV6-5 and TRBJ1-2; D might be TRBD1 (5 bases). Input material: peripheral blood. The TCR originated in a human donor in a cohort sampled during active COVID-19. In DNA, the CDR3 is TGTGCCAGCAGAACGATGGGGCTGAACTATGGCTACACCTTC. Its translation is CASRTMGLNYGYTF.